These 26 T cell receptor beta chains were all obtained from the same sample, sequenced in a study of T-cell memory formation after mild COVID-19. MiXCR, applied by TCRdb to the 5' RACE reads, yields one record per CDR3 protein. The table includes approximately 440,000 distinct CDR3 sequences, over 15% detected once. Sequences were obtained from PBMCs or a T cell subset sorted from them (not recorded which). These receptors were collected from an adult woman who had mild COVID-19 (a few samples of this study predate the infection). Cell type and time point are not known.

V and J are TRBV5-1 and TRBJ2-1, with a possible D match to TRBD2 (5 bases). The germline V gene encodes CDR1 SGHRS and CDR2 YFSETQ. The CDR3 length is 15 residues. The V and J ends lost 4 bases and 0 bases respectively, with 11 bases between them. Written as DNA, the CDR3 is TGCGCCAGCAGCCCCAGCGGAGACTCCTACAATGAGCAGTTCTTC. It translates to CASSPSGDSYNEQFF.

This clonotype has ten or more counts. The gene calls are TRBV12-3 or TRBV12-4 and TRBJ2-2; no definite D call. The CDR3 is made up of 14 amino acids. Between the trimmed V and J ends, which lost 1 base and 3 bases, there was a span of 6 bases. The CDR3 is CASSLEPHTGELFF. For the CDR3, the DNA is TGTGCCAGCAGTTTAGAGCCACACACCGGGGAGCTGTTTTTT.

This clonotype came up once. V usage is TRBV20-1 and J usage is TRBJ1-1, with no clear D. This CDR3 has 14 residues. Looked up from germline, CDR1 is DFQATT and CDR2 is SNEGSKA (reference sequence). V lost 5 bases and J lost 1, with 14 bases in between. The CDR3 region is CSAAPGPGNTEAFF. The CDR3 DNA is TGCAGTGCTGCGCCGGGTCCCGGGAACACTGAAGCTTTCTTT.

This clonotype was observed a few times. This chain connects TRBV6-5 to TRBJ2-1, with 7 bases that match TRBD2. Germline V gene data show CDR1 as MNHEY and CDR2 as SVGAGI. The CDR3 has 16 amino acids. V was pared by 4 bases and J by 2 bases, with 8 bases of the junction left unmatched. CDR3 region: CASSSDRGDPYNEQFF. CDR3 DNA: TGTGCCAGCAGTTCCGACCGGGGGGACCCCTACAATGAGCAGTTCTTC.

This clonotype has only a few counts. The gene calls are TRBV20-1 and TRBJ1-6; a possible D gene is TRBD1 (5 bases). This CDR3 contains 17 residues. Germline V CDR1 and CDR2: DFQATT, SNEGSKA (reference sequence). V dropped 0 bases and J dropped 0 bases, with 12 bases sitting between them. DNA for the CDR3: TGCAGTGCTAGAGATGACAGTCAGAGCTCCTATAATTCACCCCTCCACTTT. Protein sequence: CSARDDSQSSYNSPLHF.

J is TRBJ2-3 and V is TRBV11-2; D is tentatively TRBD1 or TRBD2 (6 bases each). Germline V lookup: CDR1 SGHAT, CDR2 FQNNGV. The CDR3 spans 15 residues. Trimming left V 4 bases short and J 2 bases short, with 13 bases between. CDR3 amino acids: CASSSWGADTDTQYF. CDR3 sequence (DNA): TGTGCCAGCAGCTCGTGGGGGGCCGACACAGATACGCAGTATTTT.

This chain joins TRBV12-3 or TRBV12-4 and TRBJ2-7, with D maybe TRBD1 (5 bases). Trimming pared 6 bases from V and 5 bases from J, leaving 23 bases between. The CDR3 is 16 amino acids. The CDR3: CASSPHGRGQSNEQYF. The CDR3, as DNA: TGTGCCAGCAGCCCCCACGGGCGCGGACAATCTAACGAGCAGTACTTC.

The chain uses TRBV15 and TRBJ2-7, with 7 bases lining up with TRBD2. Per germline, CDR1 LNHNV and CDR2 YYDKDF (reference sequence). The CDR3 consists of 15 residues. The trim removed 5 bases at V and 4 bases at J, leaving 11 bases unmatched. The CDR3 DNA sequence: TGTGCCACCAGCCCGGGGAGGGGTCCGCTGTACGAGCAGTACTTC. It is translated as CATSPGRGPLYEQYF. The whole variable domain, filled in from reference TRBV15 and TRBJ2-7, reads DAMVIQNPRYQVTQFGKPVTLSCSQTLNHNVMYWYQQKSSQAPKLLFHYYDKDFNNEADTPDNFQSRRPNTSFCFLDIRSPGLGDTAMYLCATSPGRGPLYEQYFGPGTRLTVT.

This clonotype was observed a few times. This chain uses TRBV5-1 with TRBJ2-5; 13 nucleotides line up with TRBD2. V dropped 5 bases and J dropped 0; count of bases not matched to a gene: 7. CDR1 and CDR2 (germline): SGHRS, YFSETQ. The CDR3 contains 17 residues. The CDR3 nucleotides read TGCGCCAGCAGTTTCGGACTAGCGGGAGTGTACCAAGAGACCCAGTACTTC. Protein: CASSFGLAGVYQETQYF.

This clonotype was seen only a few times. The chain is built from TRBV27 and TRBJ1-6; TRBD1 aligns across 9 bases. Germline CDR1 and CDR2: MNHEY and SMNVEV (reference sequence). After removal of 5 bases from V and 4 bases from J, the junction contained 6 bases not matched to a gene. The CDR3 sequence is 16 residues long. The CDR3 protein is CASSNRGLGYNSPLHF. As DNA, the CDR3 is TGTGCCAGCAGTAACAGGGGGCTGGGGTATAATTCACCCCTCCACTTT.

This clonotype was counted a few times. The chain couples TRBV7-9 to TRBJ2-3; perhaps TRBD2 as D (6 bases). Germline V lookup: CDR1 SEHNR, CDR2 FQNEAQ (reference sequence). Trimming shortened V by 0 bases and J by 4 bases, and 14 bases separated the two germline ends. The CDR3 is 16 amino acids. CDR3 amino acids: CASSLALTSSSDTQYF. The CDR3, as DNA: TGTGCCAGCAGCTTAGCACTGACTAGTTCATCAGATACGCAGTATTTT.

V and J are TRBV4-3 and TRBJ2-7; 7 bases agree with TRBD2. The CDR3 totals 15 residues. Trimming cost V 6 bases and J 4 bases; bases outside gene matches: 12. CDR1 LGHNA and CDR2 YSLEER come from the germline V gene. CDR3 loop: CASSLGAGTTYEQYF. CDR3 nucleotides: TGCGCCAGCAGTCTGGGAGCGGGAACTACGTACGAGCAGTACTTC.

This chain links TRBV3-1 with TRBJ1-4; D is unresolved. The CDR3 sequence is 15 residues long. CDR1 and CDR2 from the germline V gene are LGHDT and YNNKEL (reference sequence). Trimming shortened V by 0 bases and J by 7 bases, and 12 bases separated the two germline ends. The CDR3 region is CASSQDSGSPEKLFF. The CDR3 DNA is TGTGCCAGCAGCCAAGATTCGGGATCCCCTGAAAAACTGTTTTTT.

This clonotype appeared a few times. The rearrangement links TRBV9 to TRBJ2-1, with 8 bases fitting TRBD2. The V gene end was trimmed by 6 bases and the J gene end by 2 bases; junction bases not matched to a gene: 10. The CDR3 is made up of 16 amino acids. The germline V gene encodes CDR1 SGDLS and CDR2 YYNGEE. This CDR3 is CASTRSGSGTYNEQFF. CDR3 DNA sequence: TGTGCCAGCACCCGTAGCGGTAGCGGGACCTACAATGAGCAGTTCTTC.

The sample holds a few counts of this clonotype. This chain links TRBV29-1 with TRBJ1-1; D is unclear. Between the trimmed V and J ends, which lost 4 bases and 0 bases, there was a span of 21 bases. CDR3 size: 17 residues. The germline V gene has CDR1 SQVTM and CDR2 ANQGSEA. Written as DNA, the CDR3 is TGCAGCGTTGTCCGTTCTTCAGTAGGGATTATGAACACTGAAGCTTTCTTT. Its translation: CSVVRSSVGIMNTEAFF. The variable domain in full, with the rest retrieved from reference TRBV29-1 and TRBJ1-1, is SAVISQKPSRDICQRGTSLTIQCQVDSQVTMMFWYRQQPGQSLTLIATANQGSEATYESGFVIDKFPISRPNLTFSTLTVSNMSPEDSSIYLCSVVRSSVGIMNTEAFFGQGTRLTVV.

The chain has TRBV9 and TRBJ2-1, with 10 bases identical to TRBD2. The CDR3 is 18 residues long. Germline CDR1 is SGDLS and CDR2 is YYNGEE. V shed 0 bases and J 0 bases; nucleotides not matched to a gene: 6. This CDR3 reads CASSVGPSSGSSYNEQFF. CDR3 coding DNA: TGTGCCAGCAGCGTAGGCCCCTCTAGCGGGAGCTCCTACAATGAGCAGTTCTTC.

This sequence joins TRBV6-2 or TRBV6-3 and TRBJ2-5, with TRBD2 matching 10 bases. CDR1 is MNHEY, CDR2 SVGEGT, per germline. There are 15 residues in the CDR3. V was pared by 5 bases and J by 1 base, with 4 bases of the junction left unmatched. CDR3 residues: CASSSGRDFQETQYF. CDR3 DNA: TGTGCCAGCAGTAGCGGGAGGGATTTCCAAGAGACCCAGTACTTC.

The chain employs TRBV7-2 and TRBJ1-1; D possibly corresponds to TRBD1 (5 bases). Germline lookup yields CDR1 SGHTA and CDR2 FQGNSA. Trimming took off 5 bases at V and 4 bases at J, with 20 bases between the two ends. The CDR3 length is 16 residues. The CDR3 sequence is CASSPYSGTGFTEAFF. The CDR3 nucleotides are TGTGCCAGCAGCCCCTACTCCGGGACGGGTTTCACTGAAGCTTTCTTT. The full variable domain, in which reference TRBV7-2 and TRBJ1-1 provide the parts outside the CDR3, is GAGVSQSPSNKVTEKGKDVELRCDPISGHTALYWYRQSLGQGLEFLIYFQGNSAPDKSGLPSDRFSAERTGGSVSTLTIQRTQQEDSAVYLCASSPYSGTGFTEAFFGQGTRLTVV.

The gene calls are TRBV29-1 and TRBJ2-1, with 9 nucleotides matching TRBD1. The CDR3 is 14 residues long. Germline assignment: CDR1 SQVTM and CDR2 ANQGSEA. V was pared by 4 bases and J by 1 base, with 2 bases of the junction left unmatched. The CDR3 bases are TGCAGCGTTGCCGGGACAGGGTCCTACAATGAGCAGTTCTTC. Protein: CSVAGTGSYNEQFF.

V is TRBV10-3 and J is TRBJ1-2; D remains ambiguous. V was trimmed by 0 bases and J by 1 base, leaving 9 bases between them. The CDR3 consists of 15 residues. Looked up from germline, CDR1 is ENHRY and CDR2 is SYGVKD. The CDR3 sequence: CAISESPAVNYGYTF. In DNA form, the CDR3 reads TGTGCCATCAGTGAGTCCCCGGCAGTTAACTATGGCTACACCTTC.

The chain links TRBV12-3 or TRBV12-4 to TRBJ1-4; 7 bases agree with TRBD1. V lost 6 bases to trimming and J lost 11 bases; unmatched junction nucleotides: 9. This CDR3 spans 13 amino acids. The CDR3: CASSLGTALKLFF. The DNA of the CDR3 is TGTGCCAGCAGCCTCGGGACAGCCCTGAAACTGTTTTTT.

This clonotype appeared a few times. The rearrangement uses TRBV21-1 and TRBJ2-1; the table's D gene call, TRBD2, was not cross checked with the DNA. TRBV21-1 is given as a pseudogene. The CDR3 extends over 19 amino acids. The CDR3 loop is CASSKVTWKRAGGYNEQFF. The CDR3 region has the DNA TGTGCCAGCAGCAAAGTAACTTGGAAGAGGGCGGGAGGTTACAATGAGCAGTTCTTC.

In DNA, the CDR3 is TGTGCCAGCAGTTTAGAGTTTGAAGGACCCGGCGAGCAGTACTTC. Its translation is CASSLEFEGPGEQYF. The chain employs TRBV28 and TRBJ2-7, with D hard to call. CDR3 length equals 15 residues. Trimming stripped 2 bases from V and 6 bases from J, with 17 bases between. Per germline, CDR1 MDHEN and CDR2 SYDVKM.

CDR3 region: CASSDTANYGYTF. The CDR3 DNA follows: TGTGCCAGCAGTGATACTGCTAACTATGGCTACACCTTC. The chain couples TRBV2 to TRBJ1-2, with D hard to call. CDR1 is SNHLY and CDR2 is FYNNEI in the germline V gene. V lost 3 bases to trimming and J lost 0 bases, with 5 bases between them. This CDR3 spans 13 amino acids.

This clonotype has more than one count but fewer than ten. V and J are TRBV4-2 and TRBJ2-5; 8 bases match TRBD2. This CDR3 comprises 17 residues. V lost 3 bases, J lost 1 base, and 10 bases stayed unmatched. CDR1 is LGHNA and CDR2 is YNFKEQ in the germline V gene. As DNA, the CDR3 is TGTGCCAGCAGCCAGACCCTGGCTAGCGGGCCCCAAGAGACCCAGTACTTC. This encodes CASSQTLASGPQETQYF.

This clonotype showed up just a few times. The rearrangement links TRBV6-6 to TRBJ1-1; D ambiguous. Trimming stripped 8 bases from V and 5 bases from J, with 12 bases between. Germline lookup yields CDR1 MNHNY and CDR2 SVGAGI (reference sequence). The CDR3 is 12 amino acids. The CDR3 loop is CASGRGRTEAFF. CDR3 DNA: TGTGCCAGCGGCCGGGGTCGGACTGAAGCTTTCTTT.